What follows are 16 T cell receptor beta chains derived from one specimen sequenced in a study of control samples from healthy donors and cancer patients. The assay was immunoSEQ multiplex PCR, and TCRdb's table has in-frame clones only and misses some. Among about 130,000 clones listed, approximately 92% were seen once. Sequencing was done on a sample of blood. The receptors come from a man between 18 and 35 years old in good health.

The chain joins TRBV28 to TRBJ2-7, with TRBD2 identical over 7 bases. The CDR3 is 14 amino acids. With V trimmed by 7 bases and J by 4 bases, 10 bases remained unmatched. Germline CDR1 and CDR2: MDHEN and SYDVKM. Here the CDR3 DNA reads TGTGCCAGCAAGATCGGGACTAAAGAATACGAGCAGTACTTC. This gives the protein CASKIGTKEYEQYF.

CDR3 sequence: CASSPRQGFGQPQHF. Here the CDR3 DNA reads TGTGCCAGCAGCCCTAGACAGGGGTTCGGTCAGCCCCAGCATTTT. This chain connects TRBV3-1 (or the pseudogene TRBV3-2) to TRBJ1-5, with 8 bases that match TRBD1. V was clipped by 4 bases and J by 6 bases; unmatched bases: 8. Germline-derived CDR1 and CDR2 are LGHDT and YNNKEL (reference sequence). The CDR3 is 15 amino acids.

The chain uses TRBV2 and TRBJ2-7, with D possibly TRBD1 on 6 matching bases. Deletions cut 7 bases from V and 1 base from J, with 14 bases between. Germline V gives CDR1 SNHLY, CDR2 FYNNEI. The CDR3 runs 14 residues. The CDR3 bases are TGTGCCAGCATTGGACAGTTTTCTTCCTACGAGCAGTACTTC. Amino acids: CASIGQFSSYEQYF. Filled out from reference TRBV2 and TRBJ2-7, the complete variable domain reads EPEVTQTPSHQVTQMGQEVILRCVPISNHLYFYWYRQILGQKVEFLVSFYNNEISEKSEIFDDQFSVERPDGSNFTLKIRSTKLEDSAMYFCASIGQFSSYEQYFGPGTRLTVT.

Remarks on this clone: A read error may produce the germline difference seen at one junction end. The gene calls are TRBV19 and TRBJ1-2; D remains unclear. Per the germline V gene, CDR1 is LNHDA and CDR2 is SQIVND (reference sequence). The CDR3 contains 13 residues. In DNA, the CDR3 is TGTGCCAGTATCTCACCGGGGAACTCTGGCTACACCTTC. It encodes CASISPGNSGYTF. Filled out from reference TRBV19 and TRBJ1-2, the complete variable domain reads DGGITQSPKYLFRKEGQNVTLSCEQNLNHDAMYWYRQDPGQGLRLIYYSQIVNDFQKGDIAEGYSVSREKKESFPLTVTSAQKNPTAFYLCASISPGNSGYTFGSGTRLTVV.

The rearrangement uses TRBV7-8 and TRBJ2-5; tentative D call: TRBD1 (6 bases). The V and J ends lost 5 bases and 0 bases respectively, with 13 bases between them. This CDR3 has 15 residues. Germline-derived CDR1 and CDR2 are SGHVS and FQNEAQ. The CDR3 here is CASSRSGQYQETQYF. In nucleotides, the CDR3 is TGTGCCAGCAGCAGATCCGGACAGTACCAAGAGACCCAGTACTTC.

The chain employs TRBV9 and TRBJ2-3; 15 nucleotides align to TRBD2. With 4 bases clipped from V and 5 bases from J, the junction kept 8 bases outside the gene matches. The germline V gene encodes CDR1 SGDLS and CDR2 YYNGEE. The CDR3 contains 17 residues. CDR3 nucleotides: TGTGCCAGCAGCTCCCGCGGACTAGCGGGAGGGGGAGATACGCAGTATTTT. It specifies CASSSRGLAGGGDTQYF.

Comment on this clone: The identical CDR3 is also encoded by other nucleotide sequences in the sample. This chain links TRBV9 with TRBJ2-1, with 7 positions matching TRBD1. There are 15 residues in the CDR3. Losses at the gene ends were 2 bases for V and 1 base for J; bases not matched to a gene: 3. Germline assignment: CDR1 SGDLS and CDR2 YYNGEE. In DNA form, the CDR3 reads TGTGCCAGCAGCGTCTCAGGGGGATCCTACAATGAGCAGTTCTTC. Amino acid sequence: CASSVSGGSYNEQFF. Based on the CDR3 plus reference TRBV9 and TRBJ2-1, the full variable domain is DSGVTQTPKHLITATGQRVTLRCSPRSGDLSVYWYQQSLDQGLQFLIQYYNGEERAKGNILERFSAQQFPDLHSELNLSSLELGDSALYFCASSVSGGSYNEQFFGPGTRLTVL.

CDR3 nucleotide sequence: TGTGCCACCAGCAGCCCTCCCGACAGCAACTATGGCTACACCTTC. This gives the protein CATSSPPDSNYGYTF. The chain joins TRBV15 to TRBJ1-2; D may be TRBD1 (5 bases). Germline V CDR1 and CDR2: LNHNV, YYDKDF (reference sequence). V lost 3 bases and J lost 2, with 13 bases in between. CDR3 length equals 15 residues. The whole variable domain, remainder taken from reference TRBV15 and TRBJ1-2, is DAMVIQNPRYQVTQFGKPVTLSCSQTLNHNVMYWYQQKSSQAPKLLFHYYDKDFNNEADTPDNFQSRRPNTSFCFLDIRSPGLGDTAMYLCATSSPPDSNYGYTFGSGTRLTVV.

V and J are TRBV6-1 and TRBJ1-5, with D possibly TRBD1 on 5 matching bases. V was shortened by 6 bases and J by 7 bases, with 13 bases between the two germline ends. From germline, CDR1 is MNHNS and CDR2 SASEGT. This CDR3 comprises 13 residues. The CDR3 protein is CASRRQTGQPQHF. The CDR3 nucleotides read TGTGCCAGCAGAAGACAGACCGGGCAGCCCCAGCATTTT.

The CDR3 reads CASSLYSGGSTDTQYF. CDR3 DNA sequence: TGTGCCAGCTCATTATATAGCGGGGGAAGCACAGATACGCAGTATTTT. V is TRBV18 and J is TRBJ2-3; 9 bases fit TRBD2. This CDR3 is built from 16 residues. Looked up from germline, CDR1 is KGHSH and CDR2 is LQKENI. V shed 5 bases, J shed 0 bases, and the junction held 6 bases outside the gene matches.

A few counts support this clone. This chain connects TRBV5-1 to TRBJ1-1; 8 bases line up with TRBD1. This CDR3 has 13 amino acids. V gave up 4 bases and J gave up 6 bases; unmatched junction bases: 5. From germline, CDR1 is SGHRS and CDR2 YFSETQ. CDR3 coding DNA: TGCGCCAGCAGCCAGGGGGCTGGAGCTGAAGCTTTCTTT. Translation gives CASSQGAGAEAFF.

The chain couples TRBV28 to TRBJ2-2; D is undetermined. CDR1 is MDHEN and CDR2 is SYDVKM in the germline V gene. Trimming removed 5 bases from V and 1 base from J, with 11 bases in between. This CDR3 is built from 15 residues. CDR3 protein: CASSPTGWNTGELFF. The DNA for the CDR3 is TGTGCCAGCAGTCCCACCGGGTGGAACACCGGGGAGCTGTTTTTT.

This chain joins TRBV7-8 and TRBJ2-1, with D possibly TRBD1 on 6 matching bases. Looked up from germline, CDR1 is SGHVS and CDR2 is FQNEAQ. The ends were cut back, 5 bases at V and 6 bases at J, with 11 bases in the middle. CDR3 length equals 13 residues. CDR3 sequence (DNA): TGTGCCAGCAGCGAACGAGGGGGCAATGAGCAGTTCTTC. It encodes CASSERGGNEQFF.

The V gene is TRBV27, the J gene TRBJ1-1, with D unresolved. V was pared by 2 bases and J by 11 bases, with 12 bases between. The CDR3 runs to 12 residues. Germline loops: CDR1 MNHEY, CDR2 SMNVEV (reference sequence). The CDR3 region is CASSLPPGKAFF. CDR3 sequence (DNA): TGTGCCAGCAGTTTACCCCCTGGGAAGGCTTTCTTT.

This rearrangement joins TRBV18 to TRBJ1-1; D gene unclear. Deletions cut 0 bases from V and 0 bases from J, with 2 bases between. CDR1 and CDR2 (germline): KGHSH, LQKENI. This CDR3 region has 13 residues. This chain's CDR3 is CASSPPMNTEAFF. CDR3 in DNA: TGTGCCAGCTCACCACCTATGAACACTGAAGCTTTCTTT. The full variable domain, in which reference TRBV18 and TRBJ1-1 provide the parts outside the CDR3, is NAGVMQNPRHLVRRRGQEARLRCSPMKGHSHVYWYRQLPEEGLKFMVYLQKENIIDESGMPKERFSAEFPKEGPSILRIQQVVRGDSAAYFCASSPPMNTEAFFGQGTRLTVV.

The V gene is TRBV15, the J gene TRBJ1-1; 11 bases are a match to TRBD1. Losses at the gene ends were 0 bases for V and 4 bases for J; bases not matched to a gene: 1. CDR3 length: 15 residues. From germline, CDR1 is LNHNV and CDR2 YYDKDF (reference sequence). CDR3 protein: CATSREGTGGTEAFF. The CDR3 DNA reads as TGTGCCACCAGCAGAGAAGGGACAGGGGGCACTGAAGCTTTCTTT.